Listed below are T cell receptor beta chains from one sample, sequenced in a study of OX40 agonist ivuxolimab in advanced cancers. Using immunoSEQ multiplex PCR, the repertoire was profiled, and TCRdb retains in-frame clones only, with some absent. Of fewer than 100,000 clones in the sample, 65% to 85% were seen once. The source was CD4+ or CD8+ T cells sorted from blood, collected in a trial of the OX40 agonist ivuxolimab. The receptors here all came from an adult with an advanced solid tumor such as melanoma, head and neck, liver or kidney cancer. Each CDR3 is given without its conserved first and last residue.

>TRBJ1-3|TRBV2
ASRRTGVANTIY
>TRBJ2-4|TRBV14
ASSRNRGGEAKNIQY
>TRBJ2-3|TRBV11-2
ASSSRLVSTDTQY
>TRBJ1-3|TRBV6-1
ASRQSSGNTIY
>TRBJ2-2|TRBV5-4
ASSLARTNTGELF
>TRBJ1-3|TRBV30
AWSGASNSGNTIY
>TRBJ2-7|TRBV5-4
ASSMDSYEQY
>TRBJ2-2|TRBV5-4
ASSPGTSGPYSNTGELF
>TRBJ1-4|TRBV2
ASSRPTTGNEKLF
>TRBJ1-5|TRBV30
AYRTGAANSNQPQH